This TCR beta chain was obtained from a study of blood T cell repertoires in COVID-19. Whole-study context: PBMCs, B-cell-depleted T cells, or T cells were the source of the cDNA or gDNA that made up the material.

Original data processing: Estimates of nucleated cell counts were drawn from the amplification of reference gene primers. Using immunoSEQ multiplex PCR, the repertoire was profiled, and TCRdb retains in-frame clones only, with some absent. Clonal size and the V and J genes are those of that table, whereas D and trimming came from the DNA. The sample gives about 170,000 clones, more than 70% of which show up once; around 7% is in the top ten. The V gene's germline CDR1 is LNHDA and CDR2 SQIVND (reference sequence). Trimming stripped 6 bases from V and 2 bases from J, with 10 bases between. This CDR3 has 14 amino acids. This clone was picked up a small number of times.

Sequenced input: peripheral blood. The TCR originated in a man between 50 and 59 years old with active or convalescent COVID-19. The genes are TRBV19 and TRBJ2-2, with D possibly being TRBD1 (6 bases). The CDR3: CASSPGHNTGELFF. The CDR3 DNA reads TGTGCCAGTAGCCCGGGACACAACACCGGGGAGCTGTTTTTT.